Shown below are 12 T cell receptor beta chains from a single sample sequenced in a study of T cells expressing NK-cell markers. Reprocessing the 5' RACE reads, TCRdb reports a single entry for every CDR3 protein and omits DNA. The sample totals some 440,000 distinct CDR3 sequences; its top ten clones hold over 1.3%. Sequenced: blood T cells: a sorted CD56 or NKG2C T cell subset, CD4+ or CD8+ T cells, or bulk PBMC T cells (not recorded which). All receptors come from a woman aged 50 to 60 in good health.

The CDR3 spells CASSLGSGHSYNEQFF. The V call is TRBV11-2, the J call TRBJ2-1; the D call of TRBD2 rests on TCRdb alone, since no DNA is present to check it. The CDR3 length is 16 residues. Germline CDR1 and CDR2: SGHAT and FQNNGV.

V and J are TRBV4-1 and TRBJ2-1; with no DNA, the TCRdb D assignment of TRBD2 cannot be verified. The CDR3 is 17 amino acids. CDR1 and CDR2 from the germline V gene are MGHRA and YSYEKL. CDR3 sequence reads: CASSQEKGGSTYNEQFF.

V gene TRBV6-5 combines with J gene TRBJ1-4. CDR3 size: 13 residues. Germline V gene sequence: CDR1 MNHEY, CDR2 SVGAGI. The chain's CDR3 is CASGSNYGEKLFF.

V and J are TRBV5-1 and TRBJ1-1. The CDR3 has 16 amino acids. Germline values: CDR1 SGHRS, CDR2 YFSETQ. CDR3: CASSLVVGSAYTEAFF.

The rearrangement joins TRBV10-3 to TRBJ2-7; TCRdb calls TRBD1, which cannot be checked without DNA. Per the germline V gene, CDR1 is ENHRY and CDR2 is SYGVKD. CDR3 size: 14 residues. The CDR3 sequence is CAIGQGSMDYEQYF.

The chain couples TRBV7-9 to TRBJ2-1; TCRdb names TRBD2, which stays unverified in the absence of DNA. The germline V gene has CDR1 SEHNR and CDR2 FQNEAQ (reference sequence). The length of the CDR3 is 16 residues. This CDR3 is CASSLRGLAGDNEQFF.

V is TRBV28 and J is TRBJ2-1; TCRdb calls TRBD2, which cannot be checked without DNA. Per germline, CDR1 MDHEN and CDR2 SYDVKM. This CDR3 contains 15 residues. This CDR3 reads CASSFRGRAGVEQFF.

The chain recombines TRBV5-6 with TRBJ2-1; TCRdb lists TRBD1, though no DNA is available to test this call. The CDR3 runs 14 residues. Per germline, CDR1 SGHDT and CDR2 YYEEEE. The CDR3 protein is CASSLTGSPNEQFF. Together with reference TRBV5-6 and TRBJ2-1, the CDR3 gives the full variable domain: DAGVTQSPTHLIKTRGQQVTLRCSPKSGHDTVSWYQQALGQGPQFIFQYYEEEERQRGNFPDRFSGHQFPNYSSELNVNALLLGDSALYLCASSLTGSPNEQFFGPGTRLTVL.

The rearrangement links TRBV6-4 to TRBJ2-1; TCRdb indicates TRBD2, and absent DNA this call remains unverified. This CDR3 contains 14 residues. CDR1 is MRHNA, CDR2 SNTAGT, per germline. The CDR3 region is CASSESGRSDEQFF.

CDR3 sequence: CASSPGLAGGRVTGELFF. The chain employs TRBV7-7 and TRBJ2-2; TCRdb proposes TRBD2, but this gene call is untestable without DNA. CDR1 SSHAT and CDR2 FNYEAQ come from the germline V gene (reference sequence). The length of the CDR3 is 18 residues.

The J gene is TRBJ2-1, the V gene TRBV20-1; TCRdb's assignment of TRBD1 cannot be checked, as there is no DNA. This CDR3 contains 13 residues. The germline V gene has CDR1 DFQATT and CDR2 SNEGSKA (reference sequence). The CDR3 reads CSAPGELWSEQFF.

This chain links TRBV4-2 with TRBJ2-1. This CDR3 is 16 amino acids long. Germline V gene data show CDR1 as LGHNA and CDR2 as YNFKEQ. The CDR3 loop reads CASSQASGGSNNEQFF.